This TCR beta chain appears in the sequencing data of a study of blood T cells in healthy people across ages. Combining a sample-barcoded 5' primer with a J-beta primer mix, a second PCR ran for roughly 6 to 11 cycles. With 12 random nucleotides, a template-switch adaptor tagged each individual cDNA molecule. MiXCR, applied by TCRdb to the 5' RACE reads, yields one record per CDR3 protein. Among roughly 1,800,000 distinct CDR3 sequences listed, around half were seen once. Each donor supplied approximately 10 milliliters of peripheral blood. The V gene's germline CDR1 is SGHRS and CDR2 YFSETQ. The ends lost 10 bases at V and 5 bases at J; junction bases unmatched: 10. The CDR3 is 13 residues long. Study findings and constraints: Naive and antigen-experienced cells were not separated, limiting conclusive comparison.

About this clonotype: Its antigen is not identified.

This receptor was taken from a woman aged 40 to 50 in good health. The specimen was blood. V usage is TRBV5-1 and J usage is TRBJ2-3, with 7 bases matching TRBD2. CDR3 in amino acids: CACTPAGEDTQYF. CDR3 DNA: TGCGCCTGCACCCCGGCGGGGGAAGATACGCAGTATTTT.